The 23 T cell receptor beta chains given below trace back to one sample, sequenced in a study of blood T cell repertoires in COVID-19. The table came from immunoSEQ multiplex PCR; TCRdb's copy has only in-frame clones and leaves some out. Of 200,000 to 250,000 clones in the sample, roughly nine tenths were seen once. Input material: peripheral blood. The receptors derive from a man aged 60-69 years with acute or convalescent COVID-19.

The chain employs TRBV20-1 and TRBJ2-5, with TRBD2 matching 8 bases. Per germline, CDR1 DFQATT and CDR2 SNEGSKA (reference sequence). CDR3 length: 16 residues. With V trimmed by 3 bases and J by 1 base, 10 bases remained unmatched. This CDR3 is CSASPGLAGPQETQYF. Written as DNA, the CDR3 is TGCAGTGCTAGTCCGGGATTAGCGGGACCCCAAGAGACCCAGTACTTC.

V gene TRBV7-3 combines with J gene TRBJ1-1; D perhaps matches TRBD1 (5 bases). Trimming removed 1 base from V and 1 base from J, with 10 bases in between. The CDR3 consists of 15 residues. In germline, CDR1 is SGHTA, CDR2 FQGTGA. CDR3 DNA: TGTGCCAGCAGCTTAATTGCAGGGAAGAACACTGAAGCTTTCTTT. Translating gives CASSLIAGKNTEAFF.

This clone was counted once. V gene TRBV5-1 combines with J gene TRBJ2-2; 10 bases line up with TRBD2. The CDR3 length is 16 residues. The germline V gene has CDR1 SGHRS and CDR2 YFSETQ. Trimming removed 4 bases from V and 1 base from J; junction bases left unmatched: 4. In nucleotides, the CDR3 is TGCGCCAGCAGCATGCCTAGCGGGAGGAACACCGGGGAGCTGTTTTTT. As protein: CASSMPSGRNTGELFF.

The chain is built from TRBV3-1 (or the pseudogene TRBV3-2) and TRBJ2-7; the D gene is possibly TRBD2 (5 bases). Trimming cost V 6 bases and J 4 bases, with 10 bases left between them. The CDR3 is 12 residues long. Germline V gene sequence: CDR1 LGHDT, CDR2 YNNKEL (reference sequence). The CDR3 loop is CASRGEAYEQYF. The DNA for the CDR3 is TGTGCCAGCAGGGGAGAGGCTTACGAGCAGTACTTC.

A single count supports this clone. V is TRBV18 and J is TRBJ1-1, with 8 bases fitting TRBD1. This CDR3 is 15 amino acids long. From germline, CDR1 is KGHSH and CDR2 LQKENI. The trim removed 3 bases at V and 4 bases at J, leaving 7 bases unmatched. This chain's CDR3 is CASSPAGGRLTEAFF. In DNA, the CDR3 is TGTGCCAGCTCACCCGCAGGGGGCCGGCTCACTGAAGCTTTCTTT.

The chain couples TRBV6-5 to TRBJ2-5; 7 nucleotides agree with TRBD1. The CDR3 is 16 amino acids. Looked up from germline, CDR1 is MNHEY and CDR2 is SVGAGI. J lost 2 bases, V lost 0 bases, and 6 bases had no gene match. The CDR3 region has the DNA TGTGCCAGCAGTTACTCGACAGGGTTGGGGCAAGAGACCCAGTACTTC. Translating it yields CASSYSTGLGQETQYF.

This clone was detected a few times. The chain is built from TRBV5-4 and TRBJ2-4; D possibly corresponds to TRBD1 (6 bases). V dropped 0 bases and J dropped 8 bases, with 9 bases sitting between them. The CDR3 runs to 13 residues. Germline loops: CDR1 SGHNT, CDR2 YYREEE (reference sequence). This chain's CDR3 is CASSLDRDDIQYF. The CDR3 DNA sequence: TGTGCCAGCAGCTTGGACAGGGATGACATTCAGTACTTC.

The chain employs TRBV11-2 and TRBJ1-3, with TRBD1 identical over 8 bases. Trimming took 5 bases from V and 8 from J; bases not matched to a gene: 2. CDR3 size: 12 residues. Germline V CDR1 and CDR2: SGHAT, FQNNGV. The CDR3 bases are TGTGCCAGCAGCGGACAGGGTTACACCATATATTTT. This codes for CASSGQGYTIYF.

The chain is built from TRBV11-2 and TRBJ2-5, with D tentatively TRBD2 (6 bases). The germline gives CDR1 SGHAT, CDR2 FQNNGV. The CDR3 contains 15 residues. The V end was cut by 5 bases, the J end by 4 bases, with 17 bases between. CDR3: CASSPSRGDGETQYF. Written as DNA, the CDR3 is TGTGCCAGCAGCCCCTCCCGCGGGGACGGAGAGACCCAGTACTTC.

This clone turned up a few times. V usage is TRBV5-1 and J usage is TRBJ1-1, with D perhaps TRBD1 (6 bases). Per germline, CDR1 SGHRS and CDR2 YFSETQ. The V gene lost 7 bases and the J gene lost 1 base, with 14 bases spanning the gap. The CDR3 sequence is 14 residues long. Here the CDR3 reads CASADSTTNTEAFF. CDR3 nucleotides: TGCGCCAGCGCGGACAGTACGACGAACACTGAAGCTTTCTTT.

A single count supports this clone. V usage is TRBV6-5 and J usage is TRBJ1-6; D perhaps matches TRBD1 (6 bases). V was clipped by 5 bases and J by 6 bases, with 11 bases between them. Germline CDR1 and CDR2: MNHEY and SVGAGI. The CDR3 length is 14 residues. The CDR3 coding sequence is TGTGCCAGCAGTCCACAGGGAAGTAATTCACCCCTCCACTTT. Its protein product is CASSPQGSNSPLHF.

The rearrangement links TRBV28 to TRBJ1-2; D is perhaps TRBD1 (6 bases). The CDR3 is made up of 13 amino acids. Trimming stripped 3 bases from V and 5 bases from J, with 10 bases between. CDR1 and CDR2 from the germline V gene are MDHEN and SYDVKM. CDR3 sequence (DNA): TGTGCCAGCAGTTTCAGGGGTCCTTATGGCTACACCTTC. This translates into CASSFRGPYGYTF.

V usage is TRBV10-3 and J usage is TRBJ1-5; D ambiguous. CDR3 length: 17 amino acids. Germline assignment: CDR1 ENHRY and CDR2 SYGVKD. The V and J ends lost 0 bases and 6 bases respectively, with 18 bases between them. The CDR3 loop is CAISESPSSGGGQPQHF. CDR3 coding DNA: TGTGCCATCAGTGAGTCACCGTCGTCGGGTGGTGGTCAGCCCCAGCATTTT.

This chain links TRBV7-8 with TRBJ1-2, with a tentative D call TRBD1 (6 bases). CDR3 length: 15 amino acids. V was pared by 2 bases and J by 4 bases, with 14 bases between. In germline, CDR1 is SGHVS, CDR2 FQNEAQ. The CDR3 nucleotides are TGTGCCAGCAGCTTATCTACAGGGATGCCCTATGGCTACACCTTC. Its protein product is CASSLSTGMPYGYTF. The full variable domain, in which reference TRBV7-8 and TRBJ1-2 provide the parts outside the CDR3, is GAGVSQSPRYKVAKRGQDVALRCDPISGHVSLFWYQQALGQGPEFLTYFQNEAQLDKSGLPSDRFFAERPEGSVSTLKIQRTQQEDSAVYLCASSLSTGMPYGYTFGSGTRLTVV.

This clone appeared a single time. The V call is TRBV10-2, the J call TRBJ2-7; TRBD2 agrees at 9 bases. This CDR3 spans 14 amino acids. Germline V gene sequence: CDR1 WSHSY, CDR2 SAAADI. The ends lost 7 bases at V and 3 bases at J; junction bases unmatched: 7. This chain's CDR3 is CASMRLAELYEQYF. CDR3 coding DNA: TGCGCCAGCATGAGACTAGCGGAGCTCTACGAGCAGTACTTC.

The V call is TRBV2, the J call TRBJ1-6, with D unresolved. The CDR3 has 12 amino acids. V dropped 11 bases and J dropped 7 bases, with 12 bases sitting between them. Germline assignment: CDR1 SNHLY and CDR2 FYNNEI. CDR3 in DNA: TGTGCCGGAGGAGCCACCAATTCACCCCTCCACTTT. Protein product: CAGGATNSPLHF.

The chain uses TRBV5-1 and TRBJ2-7; the D gene is possibly TRBD2 (6 bases). The CDR3 totals 15 residues. Germline V lookup: CDR1 SGHRS, CDR2 YFSETQ. The V gene lost 0 bases and the J gene lost 7 bases, with 17 bases spanning the gap. CDR3 amino acids: CASSLEAGSWGEQYF. The CDR3 DNA reads as TGCGCCAGCAGCTTGGAGGCCGGGAGCTGGGGAGAGCAGTACTTC.

J is TRBJ2-2 and V is TRBV6-5, with D uncertain. V was shortened by 5 bases and J by 3 bases, with 13 bases between the two germline ends. The CDR3 has 15 residues. From germline, CDR1 is MNHEY and CDR2 SVGAGI. CDR3 bases: TGTGCCAGCAGTCCTTCCCTCCCGGACACCGGGGAGCTGTTTTTT. It translates to CASSPSLPDTGELFF.

This chain joins TRBV11-3 and TRBJ1-4; 9 bases are a match to TRBD1. The trim removed 5 bases at V and 3 bases at J, leaving 4 bases unmatched. This CDR3 spans 15 amino acids. The germline V gene has CDR1 SGHNT and CDR2 YENEEA. The CDR3 sequence: CASSTRQGANEKLFF. DNA for the CDR3: TGTGCCAGCAGCACCCGACAGGGGGCTAATGAAAAACTGTTTTTT.

About this clone itself: The sample contains more than one DNA sequence encoding this CDR3. J is TRBJ2-7 and V is TRBV6-5; 10 bases fit TRBD1. Per the germline V gene, CDR1 is MNHEY and CDR2 is SVGAGI. V lost 8 bases and J lost 3; bases outside the gene matches: 1. The CDR3 is 12 amino acids. CDR3 region: CASRTGGYEQYF. CDR3 nucleotides: TGTGCCAGCCGGACAGGGGGCTACGAGCAGTACTTC.

The chain is built from TRBV7-8 and TRBJ2-1; TRBD1 agrees at 10 bases. The V gene end was trimmed by 5 bases and the J gene end by 4 bases; junction bases not matched to a gene: 11. CDR1 is SGHVS and CDR2 is FQNEAQ in the germline V gene. The CDR3 loop spans 17 amino acids. CDR3 in DNA: TGTGCCAGCAGCCAAAGCACGACAGGGGGCCCGTACAATGAGCAGTTCTTC. Protein sequence: CASSQSTTGGPYNEQFF. Full variable domain (remainder filled in from reference TRBV7-8 and TRBJ2-1): GAGVSQSPRYKVAKRGQDVALRCDPISGHVSLFWYQQALGQGPEFLTYFQNEAQLDKSGLPSDRFFAERPEGSVSTLKIQRTQQEDSAVYLCASSQSTTGGPYNEQFFGPGTRLTVL.

The chain links TRBV3-1 (or the pseudogene TRBV3-2) to TRBJ1-6; no firm D call. Germline assignment: CDR1 LGHDT and CDR2 YNNKEL (reference sequence). There are 13 residues in the CDR3. Trimming left V 5 bases short and J 6 bases short, with 8 bases between. The chain's CDR3 is CASSGRFNSPLHF. In nucleotides, the CDR3 is TGTGCCAGCAGCGGCAGATTTAATTCACCCCTCCACTTT.

V is TRBV6-6 and J is TRBJ2-7; 14 bases map to TRBD2. The germline gives CDR1 MNHNY, CDR2 SVGAGI (reference sequence). Germline trimming cut 5 bases from V and 4 bases from J; bases unmatched to any gene: 1. The CDR3 is 14 amino acids. CDR3 DNA sequence: TGTGCCAGCAGTAGGACTAGCGGGAGGTACGAGCAGTACTTC. This codes for CASSRTSGRYEQYF.